The clone carrying this TCR beta chain was counted at least ten times. The antigen is not known. This sample is drawn from a study of T-cell reconstitution after alpha-beta-depleted transplantation in children. The library targeted TCRbeta and was prepared with unique molecular identifiers. TCRdb reprocessed the PCR reads with MiXCR, giving one entry per CDR3 protein. The data hold roughly 500,000 distinct CDR3 sequences, with over 9.5% observed a single time. V shed 7 bases and J shed 3 bases, with 18 bases lying between them. The CDR3 totals 14 residues. Germline lookup yields CDR1 DFQATT and CDR2 SNEGSKA (reference sequence). Whole-study results and caveats: Roughly two months post-transplant, alpha-beta T cells reportedly originated from several hundred graft clones that had expanded. Diversity and T-cell counts at one year after transplant derived mostly from new T cells. There were some patients whose high TCRbeta diversity at day 60 came from surviving recipient T cells and thymic progenitors.

This chain uses TRBV20-1 with TRBJ1-2; the D gene is possibly TRBD1 (5 bases). The material was PBMCs, obtained before TCRalphabeta/CD19-depleted stem cell transplant. The origin of this receptor is a child younger than 10 with inherited bone marrow failure, due to receive a stem cell transplant. The CDR3 DNA is TGCAGTGTAATATGGGGAGGCAGGGACTATGGCTACACCTTC. It specifies CSVIWGGRDYGYTF.